A single sample gave rise to the 5 T cell receptor beta chains below, sequenced in a study of blood T cell repertoires in COVID-19. The data were produced by immunoSEQ multiplex PCR, yet TCRdb's version contains in-frame clones alone and is incomplete. Among about 53,000 clones listed, approximately 89% were seen once. The sample taken for sequencing was peripheral blood. The receptors come from a man aged 60 to 75 with active COVID-19.

CDR3 sequence reads: CATKTPGTEAFF. The DNA of the CDR3 is TGTGCCACCAAGACCCCGGGAACTGAAGCTTTCTTT. This chain joins TRBV6-5 and TRBJ1-1, with D uncertain. V was pared by 10 bases and J by 5 bases, with 14 bases between. CDR1 is MNHEY, CDR2 SVGAGI, per germline. This CDR3 is built from 12 residues.

The chain joins TRBV28 to TRBJ2-7; D ambiguous. V was trimmed by 10 bases and J by 2 bases, leaving 18 bases between them. The CDR3 loop spans 14 amino acids. CDR1 and CDR2 from the germline V gene are MDHEN and SYDVKM. DNA for the CDR3: TGTGCCACTCAGGAACCCGACGGTCCCTACGAGCAGTACTTC. Translated, it gives CATQEPDGPYEQYF.

The gene calls are TRBV5-1 and TRBJ2-1; the match to TRBD2 covers 8 bases. V lost 4 bases, J lost 7 bases, and 10 bases stayed unmatched. Germline values: CDR1 SGHRS, CDR2 YFSETQ. The CDR3 has 15 residues. CDR3 loop: CASSPQVAGRNEQFF. The CDR3 region has the DNA TGCGCCAGCAGCCCCCAGGTAGCGGGAAGAAATGAGCAGTTCTTC. The variable domain in full, completed from reference TRBV5-1 and TRBJ2-1, reads KAGVTQTPRYLIKTRGQQVTLSCSPISGHRSVSWYQQTPGQGLQFLFEYFSETQRNKGNFPGRFSGRQFSNSRSEMNVSTLELGDSALYLCASSPQVAGRNEQFFGPGTRLTVL.

This clone is a singleton in its sample. The chain couples TRBV7-6 to TRBJ2-3; 16 bases agree with TRBD2. This CDR3 contains 18 residues. The V segment lost 2 bases and the J segment 4 bases; nucleotides outside the gene matches: 6. Germline V lookup: CDR1 SGHVS, CDR2 FNYEAQ. The CDR3: CASSLSLGTSGRADTQYF. In nucleotides, the CDR3 is TGTGCCAGCAGCTTATCGCTCGGGACTAGCGGGAGGGCAGATACGCAGTATTTT.

The J gene is TRBJ2-5, the V gene TRBV7-9; TRBD2 might be the D (6 bases). The germline V and J ends were trimmed by 8 bases and 4 bases, with 17 bases remaining between them. This CDR3 spans 14 amino acids. Germline assignment: CDR1 SEHNR and CDR2 FQNEAQ (reference sequence). CDR3 region: CASRAGRGIETQYF. The CDR3 DNA follows: TGTGCCAGCCGGGCGGGAAGGGGTATAGAGACCCAGTACTTC.